Reported below is one T cell receptor beta chain. Its antigen remains undetermined. No per-base quality is available; no much larger clone lies one base away. The record originates from a study of T cell responses to AZD1222 COVID-19 vaccine (dated by TCRdb to the early 2020s). About the study as a whole: A total of more than 230 trial participants underwent TCR sequencing, of whom some 210 received two doses of AZD1222 and about 25 received two doses of the MenACWY control vaccine. Trial participants were enrolled by age into 18-55, 56-69 and 70-plus year subgroups, with roughly 160, 29 and 62 TCR-sequenced participants respectively. What the authors observed across the whole study: Nearly half of unique spike-specific TCRs reportedly recognized epitopes outside regions mutated in the B.1.351 and B.1.1.7 variants. Conclusions about previously exposed vaccinees are limited because only six or seven AZD1222 recipients were SARS-CoV-2 seropositive at baseline. Most participants were white British and females outnumbered males, and the authors suggested that clonal diversity may have been underestimated. Spike-specific TCR breadth and depth rose significantly after two AZD1222 doses compared with day 0 and with MenACWY recipients. Because no day 14 peak-response samples were available, repertoires were characterized only after the peak T cell response. Vaccine-associated CD4 TCRs spanned the whole spike protein, with dominant responses in regions 160-218 and 743-854. The 56-69-year group was small, and its depth increase did not reach significance, likely because of low power.

The sample's time point label is to be understood as: about 28 days (+/-7) after the second vaccine dose. AZD1222 recipients whose second dose came at about 4 weeks and those whose second dose came at about 12 weeks were combined into one group, since spike-specific TCR depth and breadth did not differ between the two schedules. Vaccinee samples were obtained from the UK trials COV001 and COV002, which included a single-blind randomized controlled phase 2/3 trial of AZD1222 (ChAdOx1 nCoV-19) in healthy adults. For TCRbeta chain sequencing, PBMC samples were collected from trial participants at day 0 and at day 28 after the second dose. A distance of 15 bases separates the germline ends of V and J, which lose 8 bases and 5 bases respectively. CDR1 and CDR2, looked up from the germline V gene, are WSHSY and SAAADI. The CDR3 sequence holds 13 residues, the cysteine and phenylalanine included. The DNA shown is the 39-base CDR3, in frame from base 1.

The CDR3 regions of human TCRbeta chains were subjected to immunosequencing. The authors' analysis ran thus. TCRs in the repertoires were matched against a reference library of SARS-CoV-2-specific TCRs that had been generated with the MIRA antigen-specificity platform. Breadth meant the fraction of unique TCRs that were SARS-CoV-2-associated, whereas depth meant the fraction of total T cells that were SARS-CoV-2-associated. Each spike-specific TCR was assigned to its reactive spike region and to a CD4 or CD8 class using the MIRA data. Log10-transformed breadth and depth values were compared by one-way ANOVA with Sidak's multiple comparisons tests. The source is immuneACCESS, and TCRdb retained only in-frame sequences with V and J called. Part of the clones is not carried over; for the studies checked, unresolved V genes explain less than half of this, and the remainder is unexplained. D and trimming were read from the DNA, whereas the V and J calls and clone size are those reported in that table. The sample table holds under 45,000 clones, of which approximately 80% were seen once. Of the sample, 15% to 20% falls within the top ten clones.

The sequence derives from an adult who received the AZD1222 COVID-19 vaccine. The specimen comprised peripheral blood, sampled 28 days after the second AZD1222 dose. The chain was built from TRBV10-2 and TRBJ2-5; the D gene is possibly TRBD1, with 5 bases matching. The nucleotides are TGCGCCAGCCAAGGGATGTCAGGGGAGACCCAGTACTTC. It encodes CASQGMSGETQYF.